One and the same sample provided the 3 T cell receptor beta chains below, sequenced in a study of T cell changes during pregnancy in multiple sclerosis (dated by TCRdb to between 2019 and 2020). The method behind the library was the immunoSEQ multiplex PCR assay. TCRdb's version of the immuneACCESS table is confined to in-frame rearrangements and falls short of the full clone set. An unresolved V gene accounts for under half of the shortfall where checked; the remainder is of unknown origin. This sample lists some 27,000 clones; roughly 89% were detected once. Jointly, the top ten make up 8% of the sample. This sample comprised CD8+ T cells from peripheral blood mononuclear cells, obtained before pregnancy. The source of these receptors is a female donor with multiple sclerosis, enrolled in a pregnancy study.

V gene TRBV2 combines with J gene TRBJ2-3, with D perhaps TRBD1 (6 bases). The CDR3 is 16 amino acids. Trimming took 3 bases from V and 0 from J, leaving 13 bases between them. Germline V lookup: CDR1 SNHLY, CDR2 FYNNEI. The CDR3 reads CASSDQQGTSTDTQYF. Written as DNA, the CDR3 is TGTGCCAGCAGTGATCAGCAGGGGACCAGCACAGATACGCAGTATTTT.

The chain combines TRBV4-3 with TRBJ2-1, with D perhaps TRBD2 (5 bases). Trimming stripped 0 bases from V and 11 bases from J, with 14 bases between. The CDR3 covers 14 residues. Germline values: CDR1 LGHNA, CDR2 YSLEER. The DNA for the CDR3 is TGCGCCAGCAGCCAAGATATCAGGAGGATTCAGCAGTTCTTC. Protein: CASSQDIRRIQQFF.

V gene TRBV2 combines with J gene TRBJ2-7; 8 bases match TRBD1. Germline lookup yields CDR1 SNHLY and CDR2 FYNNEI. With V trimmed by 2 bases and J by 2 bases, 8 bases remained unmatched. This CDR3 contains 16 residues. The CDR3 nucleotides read TGTGCCAGCAGTGAAATTCCCCGGGACAGGACCTACGAGCAGTACTTC. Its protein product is CASSEIPRDRTYEQYF.